This T cell receptor (beta chain) was observed in a study of long-term antiretroviral therapy in people with HIV. Researchers ran immunoSEQ v3.0 at survey level. The data were produced by immunoSEQ multiplex PCR, yet TCRdb's version contains in-frame clones alone and is incomplete. The table records about 21,000 clones, approximately 81% of them present only once. Losses at the gene ends were 3 bases for V and 7 bases for J; bases not matched to a gene: 7. The CDR3 spans 15 residues. Germline V lookup: CDR1 LNHNV, CDR2 YYDKDF (reference sequence). This TCR was recovered from a man aged 40-55 years with HIV. Sequences were derived from unsorted PBMCs, sampled 0.1 years before starting antiretroviral therapy. The chain has TRBV15 and TRBJ2-7, with 12 bases matching TRBD1. The CDR3 sequence is CATSSGTGGKQEQYF. In DNA, the CDR3 is TGTGCCACCAGCAGCGGGACAGGGGGCAAACAGGAGCAGTACTTC.